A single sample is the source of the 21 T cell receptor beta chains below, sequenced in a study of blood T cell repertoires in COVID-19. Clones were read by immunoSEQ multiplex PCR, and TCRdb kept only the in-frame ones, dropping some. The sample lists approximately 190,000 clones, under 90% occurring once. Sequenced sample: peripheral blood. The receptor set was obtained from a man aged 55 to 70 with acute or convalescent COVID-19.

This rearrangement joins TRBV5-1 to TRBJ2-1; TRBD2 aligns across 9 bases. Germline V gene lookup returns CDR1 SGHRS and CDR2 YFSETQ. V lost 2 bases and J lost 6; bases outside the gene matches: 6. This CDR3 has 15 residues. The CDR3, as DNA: TGCGCCAGCAGCTTTAGCGGGAGCTCCCTCAATGAGCAGTTCTTC. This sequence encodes CASSFSGSSLNEQFF.

This CDR3 reads CASTLQGAGETQYF. CDR3 nucleotide sequence: TGTGCCAGCACCCTACAGGGGGCAGGGGAGACCCAGTACTTC. The chain carries TRBV28 and TRBJ2-5; 9 nucleotides match TRBD1. V shed 7 bases and J 5 bases; nucleotides not matched to a gene: 8. Germline V CDR1 and CDR2: MDHEN, SYDVKM. The CDR3 extends over 14 amino acids.

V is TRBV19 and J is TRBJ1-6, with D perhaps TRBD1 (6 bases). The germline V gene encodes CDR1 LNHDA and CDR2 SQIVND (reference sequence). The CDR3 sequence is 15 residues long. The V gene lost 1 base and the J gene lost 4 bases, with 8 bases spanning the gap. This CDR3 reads CASSIGGPYNSPLHF. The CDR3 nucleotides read TGTGCCAGTAGTATAGGGGGGCCGTATAATTCACCCCTCCACTTT.

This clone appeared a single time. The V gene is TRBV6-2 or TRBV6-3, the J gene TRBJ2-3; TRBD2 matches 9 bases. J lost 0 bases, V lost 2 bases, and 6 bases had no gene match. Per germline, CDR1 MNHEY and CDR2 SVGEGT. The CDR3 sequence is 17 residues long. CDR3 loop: CASSYVGGLASTDTQYF. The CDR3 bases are TGTGCCAGCAGTTACGTCGGGGGACTAGCTAGCACAGATACGCAGTATTTT.

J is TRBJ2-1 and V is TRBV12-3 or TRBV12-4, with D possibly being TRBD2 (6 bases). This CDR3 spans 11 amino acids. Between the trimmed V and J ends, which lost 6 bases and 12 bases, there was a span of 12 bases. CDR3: CASSPRGMQFF. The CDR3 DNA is TGTGCCAGCAGCCCACGGGGGATGCAGTTCTTC.

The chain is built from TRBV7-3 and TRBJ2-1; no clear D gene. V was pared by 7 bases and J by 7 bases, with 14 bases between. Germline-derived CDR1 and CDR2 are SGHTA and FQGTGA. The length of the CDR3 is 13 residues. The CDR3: CASNNGRANEQFF. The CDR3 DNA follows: TGTGCCAGCAACAATGGGCGTGCGAATGAGCAGTTCTTC. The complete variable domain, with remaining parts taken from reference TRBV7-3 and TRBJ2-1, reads GAGVSQTPSNKVTEKGKYVELRCDPISGHTALYWYRQSLGQGPEFLIYFQGTGAADDSGLPNDRFFAVRPEGSVSTLKIQRTERGDSAVYLCASNNGRANEQFFGPGTRLTVL.

CDR3 DNA: TGTGCCAGCAGCTTGGAGGACAGGAGCCATGGCTACACCTTC. This gives the protein CASSLEDRSHGYTF. The chain carries TRBV5-4 and TRBJ1-2, with 7 bases identical to TRBD1. The germline gives CDR1 SGHNT, CDR2 YYREEE (reference sequence). The ends lost 0 bases at V and 6 bases at J; junction bases unmatched: 5. The length of the CDR3 is 14 residues.

The CDR3 bases are TGCGCCAGCAGCTTGGGCGTGGGACAACACACAGATACGCAGTATTTT. Translated: CASSLGVGQHTDTQYF. J is TRBJ2-3 and V is TRBV5-1; D perhaps matches TRBD1 (6 bases). Germline V CDR1 and CDR2: SGHRS, YFSETQ. V lost 0 bases and J 2 bases, leaving 13 bases between the germline ends. This CDR3 region has 16 residues.

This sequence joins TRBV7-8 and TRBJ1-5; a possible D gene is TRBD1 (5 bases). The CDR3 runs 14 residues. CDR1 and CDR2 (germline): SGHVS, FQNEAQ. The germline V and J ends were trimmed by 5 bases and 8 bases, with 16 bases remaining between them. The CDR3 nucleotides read TGTGCCAGCAGCCTAGGGGCCAGCATGGAGCCCCAGCATTTT. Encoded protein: CASSLGASMEPQHF. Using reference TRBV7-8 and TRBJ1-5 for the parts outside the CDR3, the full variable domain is GAGVSQSPRYKVAKRGQDVALRCDPISGHVSLFWYQQALGQGPEFLTYFQNEAQLDKSGLPSDRFFAERPEGSVSTLKIQRTQQEDSAVYLCASSLGASMEPQHFGDGTRLSIL.

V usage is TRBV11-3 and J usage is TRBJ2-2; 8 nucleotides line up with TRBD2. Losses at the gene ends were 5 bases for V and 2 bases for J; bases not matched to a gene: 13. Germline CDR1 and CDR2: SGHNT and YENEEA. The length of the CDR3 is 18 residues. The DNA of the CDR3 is TGTGCCAGCAGCGCGAGGTCTGCGGGGGGCCCTAACACCGGGGAGCTGTTTTTT. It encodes CASSARSAGGPNTGELFF.

The CDR3 region is CASSQDGRAAGELFF. Here the CDR3 DNA reads TGTGCCAGCAGCCAAGACGGGAGGGCCGCCGGGGAGCTGTTTTTT. The V and J genes are TRBV3-1 (or the pseudogene TRBV3-2) and TRBJ2-2; 8 bases map to TRBD2. V shed 0 bases, J shed 6 bases, and the junction held 3 bases outside the gene matches. Germline V lookup: CDR1 LGHDT, CDR2 YNNKEL (reference sequence). The CDR3 spans 15 residues.

The CDR3 loop reads CAIREGTSGRGEQFF. The CDR3 DNA sequence: TGTGCCATCAGGGAAGGGACTAGCGGGAGAGGTGAGCAGTTCTTC. V is TRBV10-3 and J is TRBJ2-1; 14 bases align to TRBD2. The junction had 7 bases not matched to a gene; V was cut back by 6 bases and J by 9 bases. The CDR3 is 15 residues long. Germline assignment: CDR1 ENHRY and CDR2 SYGVKD.

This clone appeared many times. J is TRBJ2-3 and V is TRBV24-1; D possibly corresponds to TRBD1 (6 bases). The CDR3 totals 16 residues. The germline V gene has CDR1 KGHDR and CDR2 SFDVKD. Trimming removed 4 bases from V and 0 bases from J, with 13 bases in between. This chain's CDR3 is CATSDTRTASTDTQYF. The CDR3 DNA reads TGTGCCACCAGTGACACTAGGACAGCAAGCACAGATACGCAGTATTTT.

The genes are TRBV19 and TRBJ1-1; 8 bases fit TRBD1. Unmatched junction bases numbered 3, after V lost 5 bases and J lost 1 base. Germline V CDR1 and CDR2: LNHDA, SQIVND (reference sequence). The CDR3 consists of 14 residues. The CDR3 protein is CASSYRGGNTEAFF. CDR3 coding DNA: TGTGCCAGTAGTTACAGGGGGGGGAACACTGAAGCTTTCTTT.

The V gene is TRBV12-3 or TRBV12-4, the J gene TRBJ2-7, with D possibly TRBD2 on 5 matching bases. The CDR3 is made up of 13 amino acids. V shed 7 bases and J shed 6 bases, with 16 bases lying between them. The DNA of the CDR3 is TGTGCCAGCACCCCCAGAGGGTACTCCGAGCAGTACTTC. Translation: CASTPRGYSEQYF.

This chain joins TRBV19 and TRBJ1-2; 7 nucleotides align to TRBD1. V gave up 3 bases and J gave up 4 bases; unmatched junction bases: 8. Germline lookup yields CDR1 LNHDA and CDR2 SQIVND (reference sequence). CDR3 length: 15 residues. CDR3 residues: CASSIWEQGFYGYTF. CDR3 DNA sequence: TGTGCCAGTAGTATTTGGGAACAGGGGTTCTATGGCTACACCTTC.

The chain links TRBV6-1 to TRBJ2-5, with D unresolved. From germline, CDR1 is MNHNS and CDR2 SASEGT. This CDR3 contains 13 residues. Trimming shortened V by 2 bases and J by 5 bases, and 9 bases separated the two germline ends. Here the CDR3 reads CASSEHPRETQYF. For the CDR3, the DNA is TGTGCCAGCAGTGAACACCCACGGGAGACCCAGTACTTC.

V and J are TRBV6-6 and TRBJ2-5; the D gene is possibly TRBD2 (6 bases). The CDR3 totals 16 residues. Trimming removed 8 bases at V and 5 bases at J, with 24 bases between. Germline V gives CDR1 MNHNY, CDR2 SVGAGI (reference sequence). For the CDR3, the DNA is TGTGCCAGCGGGTTGGGAGGCTACGTAGCGGTGGAGACCCAGTACTTC. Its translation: CASGLGGYVAVETQYF.

CDR3 amino acids: CASSWDSTSYNEQFF. The CDR3 nucleotides are TGTGCCAGCAGCTGGGACAGTACTTCATACAATGAGCAGTTCTTC. V and J are TRBV7-2 and TRBJ2-1; 7 bases are a match to TRBD1. The CDR3 consists of 15 residues. Germline lookup yields CDR1 SGHTA and CDR2 FQGNSA. V was pared by 4 bases and J by 4 bases, with 7 bases of the junction left unmatched.

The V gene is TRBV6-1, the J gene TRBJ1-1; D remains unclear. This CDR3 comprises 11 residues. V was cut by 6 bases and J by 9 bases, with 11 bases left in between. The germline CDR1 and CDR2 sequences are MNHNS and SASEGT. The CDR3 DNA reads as TGTGCCAGCAGGAGGGCGTCCCAAGCTTTCTTT. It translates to CASRRASQAFF.

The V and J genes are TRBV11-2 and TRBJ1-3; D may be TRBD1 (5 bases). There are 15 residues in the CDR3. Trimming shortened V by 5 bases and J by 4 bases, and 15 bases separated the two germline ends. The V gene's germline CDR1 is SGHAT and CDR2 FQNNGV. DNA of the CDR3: TGTGCCAGCAGCCAATTGAGGACATTGGGAAACACCATATATTTT. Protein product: CASSQLRTLGNTIYF.